A single sample gave rise to the 30 T cell receptor beta chains below, sequenced in a study of cytomegalovirus exposure and HLA in healthy donors. The PCR used 60 Vbeta and 13 Jbeta primers. Libraries were prepared by immunoSEQ multiplex PCR; TCRdb keeps only in-frame clonotypes and omits some of them. The sample includes about 250,000 clones, around 80% of them seen just once. Sequencing was carried out using PBMCs. These receptors were taken from a boy younger than 18 in good health and CMV-seronegative.

V is TRBV19 and J is TRBJ1-1, with 7 nucleotides matching TRBD1. Germline loops: CDR1 LNHDA, CDR2 SQIVND (reference sequence). This CDR3 spans 17 amino acids. Trimming at V came to 5 bases and at J to 0 bases, leaving 12 bases not matched to a gene. The CDR3 protein is CASSPRPGTALNTEAFF. The CDR3 DNA follows: TGTGCCAGTAGTCCTAGACCCGGGACAGCTTTGAACACTGAAGCTTTCTTT.

This sequence joins TRBV10-2 and TRBJ1-2; maybe TRBD1 (6 bases). Germline assignment: CDR1 WSHSY and CDR2 SAAADI. Trimming shortened V by 6 bases and J by 3 bases, and 17 bases separated the two germline ends. The CDR3 consists of 15 residues. CDR3 sequence reads: CASSGTGKVDYGYTF. The DNA for the CDR3 is TGCGCCAGCAGCGGAACAGGGAAAGTGGACTATGGCTACACCTTC.

This CDR3 reads CASSLASGSGDTQYF. CDR3 in DNA: TGTGCCAGCAGCTTAGCGTCCGGGTCGGGAGATACGCAGTATTTT. V and J are TRBV7-9 and TRBJ2-3, with D hard to call. Germline CDR1 is SEHNR and CDR2 is FQNEAQ (reference sequence). The CDR3 has 15 residues. Trimming took off 0 bases at V and 5 bases at J, with 12 bases between the two ends.

This chain joins TRBV6-6 and TRBJ2-4; the D is unclear. The CDR3 has 12 amino acids. Germline V CDR1 and CDR2: MNHNY, SVGAGI (reference sequence). V dropped 4 bases and J dropped 5 bases, with 6 bases sitting between them. This CDR3 is CASSSLENIQYF. In nucleotides, the CDR3 is TGTGCCAGCAGTTCACTGGAAAACATTCAGTACTTC.

The chain employs TRBV6-1 and TRBJ1-1; no reliable D call. The germline V gene has CDR1 MNHNS and CDR2 SASEGT. This CDR3 comprises 15 residues. V was pared by 5 bases and J by 1 base, with 14 bases between. The CDR3 protein is CASSLERVPNTEAFF. For the CDR3, the DNA is TGTGCCAGCAGTTTGGAGCGGGTGCCGAACACTGAAGCTTTCTTT.

The chain recombines TRBV18 with TRBJ1-5, with D perhaps TRBD1 (5 bases). The CDR3 runs 17 residues. Germline V CDR1 and CDR2: KGHSH, LQKENI. V was cut by 7 bases and J by 0 bases, with 19 bases left in between. CDR3 DNA: TGTGCCAGCTTATCGACGGGGGGGAGAAGTAGCAATCAGCCCCAGCATTTT. Protein sequence: CASLSTGGRSSNQPQHF.

Note on this clone: Distinct nucleotide sequences in the sample also encode this CDR3. The chain joins TRBV27 to TRBJ1-5; 7 nucleotides line up with TRBD1. The CDR3 is 13 residues long. J gave up 4 bases and V 5 bases, and 2 bases lay outside the gene matches. The germline gives CDR1 MNHEY, CDR2 SMNVEV (reference sequence). Here the CDR3 reads CASSRQGNQPQHF. The CDR3 DNA sequence: TGTGCCAGCAGTCGACAGGGAAATCAGCCCCAGCATTTT.

The rearrangement joins TRBV5-1 to TRBJ2-7; D not certain. Germline assignment: CDR1 SGHRS and CDR2 YFSETQ. Trimming removed 0 bases from V and 4 bases from J, with 5 bases in between. This CDR3 has 12 amino acids. CDR3 amino acids: CASSLGLYEQYF. CDR3 sequence (DNA): TGCGCCAGCAGCTTGGGACTGTACGAGCAGTACTTC.

This clone has just a few counts. V and J are TRBV18 and TRBJ1-4, with D perhaps matching TRBD1 (5 bases). The germline CDR1 and CDR2 sequences are KGHSH and LQKENI. Trimming cost V 3 bases and J 8 bases, with 16 bases left between them. The CDR3 runs to 15 residues. The CDR3 here is CASSPNRGKKEKLFF. CDR3 in DNA: TGTGCCAGCTCACCCAACCGGGGGAAGAAAGAAAAACTGTTTTTT. Filled out from reference TRBV18 and TRBJ1-4, the complete variable domain reads NAGVMQNPRHLVRRRGQEARLRCSPMKGHSHVYWYRQLPEEGLKFMVYLQKENIIDESGMPKERFSAEFPKEGPSILRIQQVVRGDSAAYFCASSPNRGKKEKLFFGSGTQLSVL.

The genes are TRBV7-9 and TRBJ1-5; D is possibly TRBD1 (6 bases). The CDR3 is made up of 17 amino acids. CDR1 is SEHNR, CDR2 FQNEAQ, per germline (reference sequence). Trimming removed 5 bases at V and 5 bases at J, with 22 bases between. The CDR3 DNA follows: TGTGCCAGCAGCAAAGCTGGGGGGGCGCGTTCGGATCAGCCCCAGCATTTT. Amino acids: CASSKAGGARSDQPQHF.

Note on this clone: At one end, the junction sequence differs from germline, possibly due to a read error. Other nucleotide sequences in the sample specify the same CDR3. The CDR3 here is CASSLQTGGNTEAFF. CDR3 in DNA: TGCGCCAGCAGCTTACAGACAGGGGGGAACACTGAGGCTTTCTTT. J is TRBJ1-1 and V is TRBV4-1; 9 bases align to TRBD1. The germline gives CDR1 MGHRA, CDR2 YSYEKL. This CDR3 is built from 15 residues.

The gene calls are TRBV11-2 and TRBJ2-5; TRBD2 matches at 7 bases. This CDR3 is built from 13 residues. Per germline, CDR1 SGHAT and CDR2 FQNNGV. Trimming removed 4 bases from V and 7 bases from J; junction bases left unmatched: 6. The CDR3 coding sequence is TGTGCCAGCAGCTCGGGACTACTTTCGACCCAGTACTTC. The encoded protein is CASSSGLLSTQYF.

This clone was detected a few times. The genes are TRBV13 and TRBJ1-2; D unresolved. This CDR3 has 16 amino acids. V was shortened by 0 bases and J by 3 bases, with 14 bases between the two germline ends. CDR1 and CDR2 from the germline V gene are PRHDT and FYEKMQ (reference sequence). The CDR3 spells CASSLGPGLRDYGYTF. The CDR3 DNA reads TGTGCCAGCAGCTTAGGCCCCGGGTTACGGGACTATGGCTACACCTTC.

In its sample, this clone was seen once. V usage is TRBV5-8 and J usage is TRBJ1-2; no firm D call. The CDR3 extends over 13 amino acids. The germline V gene has CDR1 SGHTS and CDR2 YDEGEE. The V end lost 1 base, the J end lost 4 bases, and 8 bases lay between the germline ends. CDR3: CASSLRRIYGYTF. CDR3 coding DNA: TGTGCCAGCAGCTTGAGGCGGATCTATGGCTACACCTTC. The whole variable domain, remainder taken from reference TRBV5-8 and TRBJ1-2, is EAGVTQSPTHLIKTRGQQATLRCSPISGHTSVYWYQQALGLGLQFLLWYDEGEERNRGNFPPRFSGRQFPNYSSELNVNALELEDSALYLCASSLRRIYGYTFGSGTRLTVV.

The chain couples TRBV6-1 to TRBJ1-5; D gene ambiguous. V shed 7 bases and J shed 0 bases, with 4 bases lying between them. This CDR3 is built from 12 residues. Germline CDR1 reads MNHNS; CDR2 reads SASEGT. The CDR3: CASKASNQPQHF. CDR3 in DNA: TGTGCCAGCAAAGCTAGCAATCAGCCCCAGCATTTT.

This chain joins TRBV9 and TRBJ2-2; 8 bases map to TRBD2. The CDR3 spans 15 residues. Looked up from germline, CDR1 is SGDLS and CDR2 is YYNGEE. V lost 5 bases and J lost 4; bases outside the gene matches: 7. The CDR3 here is CASRAGATSTGELFF. CDR3 sequence (DNA): TGTGCCAGCAGAGCGGGGGCCACGAGCACCGGGGAGCTGTTTTTT.

This chain uses TRBV5-5 with TRBJ1-3; 7 bases line up with TRBD1. CDR1 is SGHKS and CDR2 is YYEKEE in the germline V gene (reference sequence). The CDR3 covers 18 residues. V was clipped by 0 bases and J by 0 bases; unmatched bases: 9. The CDR3 DNA sequence: TGTGCCAGCAGCTTGGCTGGGGGGACAGCTTTCTCTGGAAACACCATATATTTT. Residues: CASSLAGGTAFSGNTIYF. The full variable domain, its missing parts supplied by reference TRBV5-5 and TRBJ1-3, is DAGVTQSPTHLIKTRGQQVTLRCSPISGHKSVSWYQQVLGQGPQFIFQYYEKEERGRGNFPDRFSARQFPNYSSELNVNALLLGDSALYLCASSLAGGTAFSGNTIYFGEGSWLTVV.

The chain has TRBV7-2 and TRBJ2-2; a weak D match, TRBD2 (7 bases). Germline V gene data show CDR1 as SGHTA and CDR2 as FQGNSA. Trimming left V 3 bases short and J 7 bases short, with 15 bases between. The CDR3 totals 15 residues. In DNA, the CDR3 is TGTGCCAGCAGCTTGGGGGGGGGCGGGGTCGGGGAGCTGTTTTTT. This sequence encodes CASSLGGGGVGELFF.

The J gene is TRBJ2-5, the V gene TRBV14; TRBD1 matches at 7 bases. The CDR3 covers 13 residues. The ends lost 4 bases at V and 5 bases at J; junction bases unmatched: 4. Germline CDR1 and CDR2: SGHDN and FVKESK. CDR3: CASSPDREETQYF. CDR3 in DNA: TGTGCCAGCAGCCCTGACAGGGAGGAGACCCAGTACTTC.

The rearrangement uses TRBV6-6 and TRBJ2-7; maybe TRBD2 (6 bases). This CDR3 comprises 16 residues. V gave up 2 bases and J gave up 12 bases, with 26 bases separating them. Germline V lookup: CDR1 MNHNY, CDR2 SVGAGI (reference sequence). The CDR3 DNA follows: TGTGCCAGCAGTTACCAAAACCTCGGAAGGGAGGCCGAGGTGTACTTC. This gives the protein CASSYQNLGREAEVYF.

The gene calls are TRBV27 and TRBJ1-2; a possible D gene is TRBD1 (6 bases). Germline-derived CDR1 and CDR2 are MNHEY and SMNVEV (reference sequence). The CDR3 runs to 17 residues. V was trimmed by 5 bases and J by 1 base, leaving 20 bases between them. CDR3 sequence reads: CASSPRLTGRGNYGYTF. In DNA form, the CDR3 reads TGTGCCAGCAGTCCGAGGCTAACAGGGAGAGGTAACTATGGCTACACCTTC.

The rearrangement uses TRBV4-1 and TRBJ2-2; D possibly corresponds to TRBD1 (6 bases). The CDR3 contains 22 residues. Germline lookup yields CDR1 MGHRA and CDR2 YSYEKL. V was cut by 4 bases and J by 1 base, with 31 bases left in between. CDR3 protein: CASSLPRWRPQGRRRNTGELFF. For the CDR3, the DNA is TGCGCCAGCAGCCTACCACGTTGGCGCCCACAGGGACGAAGACGGAACACCGGGGAGCTGTTTTTT.

The V and J genes are TRBV6-5 and TRBJ1-4; 10 nucleotides line up with TRBD1. Germline assignment: CDR1 MNHEY and CDR2 SVGAGI. This CDR3 is 15 amino acids long. After removal of 6 bases from V and 8 bases from J, the junction contained 9 bases not matched to a gene. CDR3 DNA sequence: TGTGCCAGCAGCAGGCCGGGACAGGGGACAGAAAAACTGTTTTTT. Protein: CASSRPGQGTEKLFF.

This rearrangement joins TRBV5-6 to TRBJ2-3; TRBD1 aligns across 7 bases. The J segment lost 6 bases and the V segment lost 4 bases, leaving 14 bases of the junction unmatched. The length of the CDR3 is 16 residues. Germline assignment: CDR1 SGHDT and CDR2 YYEEEE. The DNA of the CDR3 is TGTGCCAGCAGCAGATTCCGGGACAGCCCCGGGGATACGCAGTATTTT. It is translated as CASSRFRDSPGDTQYF.

CDR3 sequence reads: CAWSVRTGSNTGELFF. CDR3 DNA sequence: TGTGCCTGGAGTGTACGGACGGGGTCGAACACCGGGGAGCTGTTTTTT. The chain carries TRBV30 and TRBJ2-2, with TRBD2 as a possible D gene (5 bases). Germline loops: CDR1 GTSNPN, CDR2 SVGIG (reference sequence). V lost 0 bases and J lost 0, with 11 bases in between. CDR3 size: 16 residues.

V usage is TRBV11-2 and J usage is TRBJ1-1; no clear D gene. Trimming left V 0 bases short and J 1 base short, with 15 bases between. The CDR3 loop spans 17 amino acids. Germline V CDR1 and CDR2: SGHAT, FQNNGV. CDR3 region: CASSLDLALAGNTEAFF. CDR3 bases: TGTGCCAGCAGCTTAGATCTCGCCCTCGCGGGGAACACTGAAGCTTTCTTT.

The chain combines TRBV11-3 with TRBJ2-7; tentative D call: TRBD2 (5 bases). V was pared by 5 bases and J by 2 bases, with 13 bases between. Per germline, CDR1 SGHNT and CDR2 YENEEA. The CDR3 sequence is 14 residues long. The chain's CDR3 is CASSPGSGTYEQYF. The CDR3 DNA reads as TGTGCCAGCAGCCCCGGGTCGGGGACCTACGAGCAGTACTTC.

This rearrangement joins TRBV11-3 to TRBJ2-1, with D perhaps matching TRBD1 (5 bases). Trimming removed 4 bases from V and 10 bases from J, with 23 bases in between. Germline values: CDR1 SGHNT, CDR2 YENEEA. The CDR3 contains 16 residues. The CDR3 region is CASSSFYRNTWGEQFF. CDR3 DNA: TGTGCCAGCAGCTCCTTCTACCGGAATACCTGGGGCGAGCAGTTCTTC.

V gene TRBV4-1 combines with J gene TRBJ2-2, with D perhaps TRBD1 (6 bases). Germline V gene sequence: CDR1 MGHRA, CDR2 YSYEKL. Between the trimmed V and J ends, which lost 3 bases and 4 bases, there was a span of 15 bases. The CDR3 length is 16 residues. The CDR3 DNA follows: TGCGCCAGCAGCCACCCCAGGGGTGTCGGCACCGGGGAGCTGTTTTTT. Its protein product is CASSHPRGVGTGELFF.

This sequence joins TRBV5-5 and TRBJ2-3; TRBD1 matches at 8 bases. After removal of 5 bases from V and 1 base from J, the junction contained 6 bases not matched to a gene. The CDR3 runs to 15 residues. Germline assignment: CDR1 SGHKS and CDR2 YYEKEE (reference sequence). CDR3 sequence reads: CASSFRGPRTDTQYF. CDR3 in DNA: TGTGCCAGCAGTTTCAGGGGGCCTCGCACAGATACGCAGTATTTT. Looking up the rest from reference TRBV5-5 and TRBJ2-3 gives the full variable domain: DAGVTQSPTHLIKTRGQQVTLRCSPISGHKSVSWYQQVLGQGPQFIFQYYEKEERGRGNFPDRFSARQFPNYSSELNVNALLLGDSALYLCASSFRGPRTDTQYFGPGTRLTVL.